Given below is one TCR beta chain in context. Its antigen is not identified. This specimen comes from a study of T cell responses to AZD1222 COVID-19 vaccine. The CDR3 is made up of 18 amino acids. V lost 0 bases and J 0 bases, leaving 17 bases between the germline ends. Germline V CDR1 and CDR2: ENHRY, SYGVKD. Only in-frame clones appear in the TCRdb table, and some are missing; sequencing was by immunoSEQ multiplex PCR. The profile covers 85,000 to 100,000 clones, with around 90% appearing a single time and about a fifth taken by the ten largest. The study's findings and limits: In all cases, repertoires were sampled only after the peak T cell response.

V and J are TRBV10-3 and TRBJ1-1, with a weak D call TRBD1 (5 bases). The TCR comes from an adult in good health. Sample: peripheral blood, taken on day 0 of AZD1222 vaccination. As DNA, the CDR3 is TGTGCCATCAGTGAGTCGCGGGGCAGGAGATCCCTGAACACTGAAGCTTTCTTT. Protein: CAISESRGRRSLNTEAFF.